Below, 32 T cell receptor beta chains from the same sample are listed, as sequenced in a study of cytomegalovirus exposure and HLA in healthy donors. The PCR contained 60 Vbeta and 13 Jbeta primers. TCRdb keeps only in-frame clones here, not all; method: immunoSEQ multiplex PCR. This sample yields approximately 240,000 clones, of which over 80% are seen a single time; 4.5% to 6% belongs to the top ten. Material: PBMCs. The receptors shown here come from a woman aged 40 to 50 in good health and CMV-seropositive.

The chain employs TRBV14 and TRBJ1-2; no clear D gene. This CDR3 has 13 residues. V was cut by 2 bases and J by 4 bases, with 8 bases left in between. CDR1 and CDR2 from the germline V gene are SGHDN and FVKESK. In DNA form, the CDR3 reads TGTGCCAGCAGCCAAAGCCGTGTCTATGGCTACACCTTC. Translation: CASSQSRVYGYTF.

This sequence joins TRBV18 and TRBJ1-5; weak D call: TRBD1 (6 bases). The CDR3 is made up of 16 amino acids. The V gene's germline CDR1 is KGHSH and CDR2 LQKENI. V was shortened by 2 bases and J by 7 bases, with 18 bases between the two germline ends. The CDR3 spells CASSPSWAQGGQPQHF. Written as DNA, the CDR3 is TGTGCCAGCTCACCAAGTTGGGCACAGGGTGGACAGCCCCAGCATTTT.

This clone occurred a few times. The chain uses TRBV11-3 and TRBJ2-7, with D unresolved. V lost 1 base and J lost 6, with 7 bases in between. This CDR3 comprises 12 residues. Germline values: CDR1 SGHNT, CDR2 YENEEA. The CDR3 sequence: CASSLGPREQYF. In DNA form, the CDR3 reads TGTGCCAGCAGCTTAGGTCCGCGCGAGCAGTACTTC.

The chain carries TRBV5-1 and TRBJ1-4; possibly TRBD1 for D (6 bases). CDR1 SGHRS and CDR2 YFSETQ come from the germline V gene. The CDR3 has 16 residues. V lost 4 bases and J 0 bases, leaving 13 bases between the germline ends. In DNA form, the CDR3 reads TGCGCCAGCAGCCCGGGGGGGGCCGCAACTAATGAAAAACTGTTTTTT. This codes for CASSPGGAATNEKLFF.

The V and J genes are TRBV7-2 and TRBJ1-4, with 10 bases aligning to TRBD1. Germline values: CDR1 SGHTA, CDR2 FQGNSA. The junction had 6 bases not matched to a gene; V was cut back by 4 bases and J by 7 bases. The CDR3 is 15 residues long. The CDR3 DNA reads TGTGCCAGCAGCTCACCGGGACAGGGGATTGAAAAACTGTTTTTT. Translated, it gives CASSSPGQGIEKLFF.

The genes are TRBV7-9 and TRBJ1-1; 11 nucleotides align to TRBD1. Germline trimming cut 5 bases from V and 5 bases from J; bases unmatched to any gene: 7. The CDR3 sequence is 15 residues long. Germline assignment: CDR1 SEHNR and CDR2 FQNEAQ (reference sequence). The CDR3 here is CASSGGQGVSTEAFF. The CDR3 DNA sequence: TGTGCCAGCAGCGGGGGACAGGGGGTGAGTACTGAAGCTTTCTTT.

The gene calls are TRBV30 and TRBJ1-2; the match to TRBD1 covers 9 bases. The germline gives CDR1 GTSNPN, CDR2 SVGIG (reference sequence). This CDR3 comprises 13 residues. The J segment lost 8 bases and the V segment lost 5 bases, leaving 9 bases of the junction unmatched. CDR3 DNA: TGTGCCTGGGCTACAGGGGGCTTACGAGGCTACACCTTC. Its translation is CAWATGGLRGYTF.

CDR3 loop: CASSKHLPGGGRAAFF. The CDR3 nucleotides are TGTGCCAGCAGTAAACACTTACCGGGAGGAGGGAGGGCAGCTTTCTTT. The V and J genes are TRBV2 and TRBJ1-1; the D is unclear. The V end lost 5 bases, the J end lost 10 bases, and 26 bases lay between the germline ends. The germline V gene has CDR1 SNHLY and CDR2 FYNNEI. The CDR3 sequence is 16 residues long.

J is TRBJ1-2 and V is TRBV19; possibly TRBD1 for D (5 bases). Germline V lookup: CDR1 LNHDA, CDR2 SQIVND (reference sequence). Trimming removed 6 bases from V and 2 bases from J, with 13 bases in between. The CDR3 has 14 residues. The CDR3 DNA reads TGTGCCAGTAGCATACAGGCTTCGAACTATGGCTACACCTTC. The encoded protein is CASSIQASNYGYTF.

This clone has only one observation. The rearrangement joins TRBV7-8 to TRBJ1-2; the D gene is possibly TRBD1 (6 bases). The germline V and J ends were trimmed by 3 bases and 5 bases, with 19 bases remaining between them. This CDR3 spans 16 amino acids. Germline V gives CDR1 SGHVS, CDR2 FQNEAQ. The CDR3 region is CASSFARGGATYGYTF. The CDR3 DNA reads TGTGCCAGCAGCTTCGCGAGAGGGGGGGCAACTTATGGCTACACCTTC.

The CDR3 bases are TGCGCCAGCAGCCAGAAACTAGCAGGGGGAGCCTTTAATGAAAAACTGTTTTTT. The encoded protein is CASSQKLAGGAFNEKLFF. The chain uses TRBV4-1 and TRBJ1-4; 7 bases line up with TRBD1. Germline loops: CDR1 MGHRA, CDR2 YSYEKL. V gave up 3 bases and J gave up 4 bases; unmatched junction bases: 14. The CDR3 spans 18 residues.

In DNA form, the CDR3 reads TGCAGCGTAGTAGGGTCGGGAGGAAACACCATATATTTT. It yields the protein CSVVGSGGNTIYF. This sequence joins TRBV29-1 and TRBJ1-3; no firm D call. Trimming stripped 6 bases from V and 4 bases from J, with 13 bases between. There are 13 residues in the CDR3. The germline V gene has CDR1 SQVTM and CDR2 ANQGSEA.

J is TRBJ1-1 and V is TRBV12-5; 8 nucleotides agree with TRBD1. Germline V gives CDR1 LGHNT, CDR2 FRNRAP. The length of the CDR3 is 17 residues. Losses at the gene ends were 6 bases for V and 7 bases for J; bases not matched to a gene: 19. As DNA, the CDR3 is TGTGCTAGTGGCCCTCCTAATTCTGTCAGGGGGCTTGGTGAAGCTTTCTTT. Encoded protein: CASGPPNSVRGLGEAFF.

V gene TRBV6-1 combines with J gene TRBJ1-4, with D maybe TRBD1 (5 bases). The CDR3 runs 15 residues. V lost 3 bases and J lost 8, with 16 bases in between. Germline CDR1 and CDR2: MNHNS and SASEGT. Written as DNA, the CDR3 is TGTGCCAGCAGTGAGGCAGGGTCCGGGGGAGAAAAACTGTTTTTT. Residues: CASSEAGSGGEKLFF.

The chain is built from TRBV7-2 and TRBJ2-6; TRBD1 might be the D (5 bases). CDR1 is SGHTA and CDR2 is FQGNSA in the germline V gene. This CDR3 contains 17 residues. Trimming cost V 2 bases and J 0 bases, with 11 bases left between them. CDR3 in DNA: TGTGCCAGCAGCTTAATGGGGCCAAGCTCTGGGGCCAACGTCCTGACTTTC. Encoded protein: CASSLMGPSSGANVLTF.

The chain links TRBV6-5 to TRBJ1-1; D is perhaps TRBD1 (5 bases). The CDR3 totals 16 residues. V was cut by 0 bases and J by 5 bases, with 16 bases left in between. Germline V lookup: CDR1 MNHEY, CDR2 SVGAGI. CDR3 DNA sequence: TGTGCCAGCAGTTACTCGGGATTGGCAGGGAGGACTGAAGCTTTCTTT. Translating it yields CASSYSGLAGRTEAFF.

The genes are TRBV6-1 and TRBJ1-2, with TRBD1 matching over 7 bases. With V trimmed by 1 base and J by 8 bases, 10 bases remained unmatched. The germline V gene has CDR1 MNHNS and CDR2 SASEGT. This CDR3 comprises 15 residues. The CDR3 region is CASSEGPGGGWGYTF. The CDR3 coding sequence is TGTGCCAGCAGTGAAGGCCCGGGAGGGGGCTGGGGCTACACCTTC.

This clone was seen just once. The rearrangement joins TRBV5-1 to TRBJ1-2; D may be TRBD1 (6 bases). CDR1 SGHRS and CDR2 YFSETQ come from the germline V gene. This CDR3 is 15 amino acids long. Between the trimmed V and J ends, which lost 4 bases and 0 bases, there was a span of 13 bases. The CDR3: CASSPRTASNYGYTF. CDR3 nucleotide sequence: TGCGCCAGCAGCCCGAGGACAGCCTCTAACTATGGCTACACCTTC.

The chain links TRBV6-1 to TRBJ1-1, with 8 bases lining up with TRBD1. The CDR3 covers 14 residues. Looked up from germline, CDR1 is MNHNS and CDR2 is SASEGT. Trimming at V came to 3 bases and at J to 2 bases, leaving 2 bases not matched to a gene. The CDR3 coding sequence is TGTGCCAGCAGTGAGGGACAGGAAAACACTGAAGCTTTCTTT. Translated, it gives CASSEGQENTEAFF.

The chain is built from TRBV7-9 and TRBJ2-5, with 9 nucleotides matching TRBD1. With 6 bases clipped from V and 5 bases from J, the junction kept 13 bases outside the gene matches. The CDR3 is made up of 16 amino acids. The germline gives CDR1 SEHNR, CDR2 FQNEAQ (reference sequence). CDR3 sequence: CASSSVGQGGFETQYF. The CDR3 region has the DNA TGTGCCAGCAGTTCGGTGGGACAGGGCGGTTTTGAGACCCAGTACTTC. Using reference TRBV7-9 and TRBJ2-5 for the parts outside the CDR3, the full variable domain is DTGVSQNPRHKITKRGQNVTFRCDPISEHNRLYWYRQTLGQGPEFLTYFQNEAQLEKSRLLSDRFSAERPKGSFSTLEIQRTEQGDSAMYLCASSSVGQGGFETQYFGPGTRLLVL.

The rearrangement links TRBV4-2 to TRBJ2-1, with 13 bases that match TRBD2. The CDR3 has 20 amino acids. Germline V gene sequence: CDR1 LGHNA, CDR2 YNFKEQ. After removal of 0 bases from V and 0 bases from J, the junction contained 8 bases not matched to a gene. The CDR3 loop reads CASSQDRPTSGGSSYNEQFF. For the CDR3, the DNA is TGTGCCAGCAGCCAAGATAGGCCGACTAGCGGGGGGAGCTCCTACAATGAGCAGTTCTTC.

The chain employs TRBV9 and TRBJ2-1; D ambiguous. Germline V lookup: CDR1 SGDLS, CDR2 YYNGEE. V lost 0 bases, J lost 7 bases, and 11 bases lay in between. This CDR3 has 14 residues. The DNA for the CDR3 is TGTGCCAGCAGCGTAGCGGGTAGTTGGAATGAGCAGTTCTTC. It yields the protein CASSVAGSWNEQFF. The full variable domain, completed using reference TRBV9 and TRBJ2-1, is DSGVTQTPKHLITATGQRVTLRCSPRSGDLSVYWYQQSLDQGLQFLIQYYNGEERAKGNILERFSAQQFPDLHSELNLSSLELGDSALYFCASSVAGSWNEQFFGPGTRLTVL.

The rearrangement links TRBV30 to TRBJ1-6; D unclear. The CDR3 sequence is 15 residues long. Germline V CDR1 and CDR2: GTSNPN, SVGIG (reference sequence). Trimming left V 0 bases short and J 8 bases short, with 14 bases between. This chain's CDR3 is CAWSVRSPGDSPLHF. CDR3 nucleotides: TGTGCCTGGAGTGTAAGGTCGCCCGGAGATTCACCCCTCCACTTT.

The chain recombines TRBV5-6 with TRBJ2-5; 15 nucleotides align to TRBD2. Germline assignment: CDR1 SGHDT and CDR2 YYEEEE. The V segment lost 4 bases and the J segment 1 base; nucleotides outside the gene matches: 2. The CDR3 consists of 16 residues. The CDR3 DNA is TGTGCCAGCAGCAGGACTAGCGGGAGGGGCCAAGAGACCCAGTACTTC. Translating it yields CASSRTSGRGQETQYF. Full variable domain (outside the CDR3, taken from reference TRBV5-6 and TRBJ2-5): DAGVTQSPTHLIKTRGQQVTLRCSPKSGHDTVSWYQQALGQGPQFIFQYYEEEERQRGNFPDRFSGHQFPNYSSELNVNALLLGDSALYLCASSRTSGRGQETQYFGPGTRLLVL.

This chain joins TRBV10-3 and TRBJ1-1; 10 bases line up with TRBD1. Germline CDR1 reads ENHRY; CDR2 reads SYGVKD. CDR3 length equals 16 residues. After removal of 6 bases from V and 6 bases from J, the junction contained 13 bases not matched to a gene. The CDR3 here is CAIRDADRGREAEAFF. The CDR3 coding sequence is TGTGCCATCAGGGACGCCGACAGGGGGCGGGAGGCTGAAGCTTTCTTT.

This chain links TRBV14 with TRBJ2-1; D possibly corresponds to TRBD2 (6 bases). Germline CDR1 is SGHDN and CDR2 is FVKESK. The CDR3 spans 15 residues. V was cut by 3 bases and J by 2 bases, with 11 bases left in between. The DNA for the CDR3 is TGTGCCAGCAGCCAGGGACTTCACCCCTACAATGAGCAGTTCTTC. Translated, it gives CASSQGLHPYNEQFF.

The rearrangement joins TRBV6-6 to TRBJ1-4, with unresolved D. The germline gives CDR1 MNHNY, CDR2 SVGAGI (reference sequence). The V end was cut by 4 bases, the J end by 6 bases, with 12 bases between. CDR3 length: 14 residues. CDR3 protein: CASSSRLTDEKLFF. The CDR3 coding sequence is TGTGCCAGCAGTTCGAGGCTGACCGATGAAAAACTGTTTTTT.

The rearrangement uses TRBV15 and TRBJ2-5, with 7 nucleotides matching TRBD1. Germline V gene data show CDR1 as LNHNV and CDR2 as YYDKDF (reference sequence). The CDR3 is 14 residues long. The V and J ends lost 5 bases and 1 base, in that order; junction bases with no gene match: 4. The DNA of the CDR3 is TGTGCCACCAGCCGGGGACAGATCCAAGAGACCCAGTACTTC. Its protein is CATSRGQIQETQYF.

The chain carries TRBV5-8 and TRBJ1-1; D is possibly TRBD1 (5 bases). The CDR3 is 15 residues long. V lost 4 bases to trimming and J lost 4 bases, with 17 bases between them. The germline V gene has CDR1 SGHTS and CDR2 YDEGEE. This CDR3 is CASSVRPGPGTEAFF. Written as DNA, the CDR3 is TGTGCCAGCAGCGTGCGGCCAGGGCCGGGCACTGAAGCTTTCTTT.

This clone was seen a few times. Here the CDR3 reads CASSLDGGTQYF. In nucleotides, the CDR3 is TGCGCCAGCAGCTTGGACGGCGGTACGCAGTATTTT. The gene calls are TRBV5-1 and TRBJ2-3; unclear D gene. Trimming stripped 0 bases from V and 8 bases from J, with 7 bases between. The CDR3 runs to 12 residues. Germline V CDR1 and CDR2: SGHRS, YFSETQ.

The genes are TRBV30 and TRBJ1-2, with 9 bases matching TRBD1. From germline, CDR1 is GTSNPN and CDR2 SVGIG (reference sequence). This CDR3 spans 12 amino acids. CDR3 DNA sequence: TGTGCTGAGGGACAGGGTTTCTATGGCTACACCTTC. Protein: CAEGQGFYGYTF. Looking up the rest from reference TRBV30 and TRBJ1-2 gives the full variable domain: SQTIHQWPATLVQPVGSPLSLECTVEGTSNPNLYWYRQAAGRGLQLLFYSVGIGQISSEVPQNLSASRPQDRQFILSSKKLLLSDSGFYLCAEGQGFYGYTFGSGTRLTVV.

The gene calls are TRBV7-2 and TRBJ2-7, with D unclear. CDR1 SGHTA and CDR2 FQGNSA come from the germline V gene. CDR3 length: 14 residues. V lost 3 bases, J lost 2 bases, and 11 bases lay in between. The CDR3 region is CASSFRRGAYEQYF. The CDR3 nucleotides are TGTGCCAGCAGCTTTAGGAGAGGTGCCTACGAGCAGTACTTC.